These 20 T cell receptor beta chains came from one sample sequenced in a study of T cell responses to AZD1222 COVID-19 vaccine. Assay: immunoSEQ multiplex PCR; the TCRdb copy retains only in-frame clones and omits some. This sample yields about 97,000 clones, of which roughly 88% are seen a single time; less than 3.5% belongs to the top ten. The sample in question was peripheral blood, obtained on day 0 of AZD1222 vaccination. The source is an adult in good health.

The chain links TRBV6-5 to TRBJ1-2, with 12 bases lining up with TRBD1. The CDR3 is made up of 14 amino acids. The germline CDR1 and CDR2 sequences are MNHEY and SVGAGI. V trimming: 5 bases; J trimming: 8 bases; junction bases outside the gene matches: 6. CDR3 sequence: CASSPTGTGGGYTF. For the CDR3, the DNA is TGTGCCAGCAGTCCGACCGGGACAGGGGGCGGCTACACCTTC.

The genes are TRBV7-3 and TRBJ2-2; 8 nucleotides agree with TRBD2. The J segment lost 4 bases and the V segment lost 5 bases, leaving 9 bases of the junction unmatched. The CDR3 has 16 residues. Germline V gene sequence: CDR1 SGHTA, CDR2 FQGTGA. Here the CDR3 DNA reads TGTGCCAGCAGCGCCCCGACTAGCGATGGCACCGGGGAGCTGTTTTTT. Its protein product is CASSAPTSDGTGELFF. Supplemented by reference TRBV7-3 and TRBJ2-2, the full variable domain reads GAGVSQTPSNKVTEKGKYVELRCDPISGHTALYWYRQSLGQGPEFLIYFQGTGAADDSGLPNDRFFAVRPEGSVSTLKIQRTERGDSAVYLCASSAPTSDGTGELFFGEGSRLTVL.

This sequence joins TRBV4-1 and TRBJ2-3; no reliable D call. Trimming took off 4 bases at V and 0 bases at J, with 14 bases between the two ends. The CDR3 consists of 16 residues. Germline V gene sequence: CDR1 MGHRA, CDR2 YSYEKL. The CDR3 reads CASSLFLLTSTDTQYF. The CDR3, as DNA: TGCGCCAGCAGCCTATTTTTGCTAACTAGCACAGATACGCAGTATTTT.

This chain joins TRBV4-1 and TRBJ1-1; no clear D gene. Germline loops: CDR1 MGHRA, CDR2 YSYEKL. CDR3 size: 13 residues. V was clipped by 0 bases and J by 5 bases, with 7 bases between them. DNA for the CDR3: TGCGCCAGCAGCCAAGACCCCATTACTGAAGCTTTCTTT. It is translated as CASSQDPITEAFF.

This clone showed up just once. V gene TRBV5-1 combines with J gene TRBJ1-2; possible D gene TRBD1, 6 bases. CDR1 is SGHRS and CDR2 is YFSETQ in the germline V gene. Trimming pared 0 bases from V and 3 bases from J, leaving 12 bases between. The CDR3 contains 15 residues. CDR3 in DNA: TGCGCCAGCAGCTTGGTGGGGGGCGGATACTATGGCTACACCTTC. This codes for CASSLVGGGYYGYTF.

This clone was observed a single time. The chain is built from TRBV6-5 and TRBJ2-2; D not certain. The ends were cut back, 7 bases at V and 4 bases at J, with 16 bases in the middle. The length of the CDR3 is 15 residues. In germline, CDR1 is MNHEY, CDR2 SVGAGI. CDR3 DNA sequence: TGTGCCAGCAAGACCCACACCCTGATCACCGGGGAGCTGTTTTTT. This codes for CASKTHTLITGELFF.

The rearrangement joins TRBV2 to TRBJ1-3; D unclear. The CDR3 is made up of 14 amino acids. Germline CDR1 and CDR2: SNHLY and FYNNEI. With 3 bases removed from V and 0 bases from J, the gap between germline ends came to 6 bases. The CDR3 bases are TGTGCCAGCAGTGACGTGAGCTCTGGAAACACCATATATTTT. It is translated as CASSDVSSGNTIYF.

This chain uses TRBV5-5 with TRBJ2-2; 11 bases agree with TRBD1. V lost 4 bases and J lost 9; bases outside the gene matches: 5. This CDR3 has 14 amino acids. The germline gives CDR1 SGHKS, CDR2 YYEKEE (reference sequence). CDR3 DNA sequence: TGTGCCAGCAGCATCGGACAGGGGGCCTGGGAGCTGTTTTTT. Residues: CASSIGQGAWELFF.

A word on this clone: This sample includes further DNA sequences coding for the same CDR3. This chain joins TRBV18 and TRBJ2-3; D is unresolved. CDR3 length: 12 amino acids. The ends were cut back, 3 bases at V and 3 bases at J, with 4 bases in the middle. CDR1 and CDR2 from the germline V gene are KGHSH and LQKENI. Written as DNA, the CDR3 is TGTGCCAGCTCACCCGGGACAGATACGCAGTATTTT. It encodes CASSPGTDTQYF. The entire variable domain, with the rest obtained from reference TRBV18 and TRBJ2-3, is as follows: NAGVMQNPRHLVRRRGQEARLRCSPMKGHSHVYWYRQLPEEGLKFMVYLQKENIIDESGMPKERFSAEFPKEGPSILRIQQVVRGDSAAYFCASSPGTDTQYFGPGTRLTVL.

The rearrangement links TRBV7-9 to TRBJ1-1; 7 nucleotides align to TRBD1. Germline V CDR1 and CDR2: SEHNR, FQNEAQ (reference sequence). The CDR3 length is 14 residues. V was pared by 2 bases and J by 7 bases, with 7 bases of the junction left unmatched. CDR3 residues: CASSLLQGNGEAFF. The DNA for the CDR3 is TGTGCCAGCAGCTTATTACAGGGGAACGGTGAAGCTTTCTTT.

The V and J genes are TRBV27 and TRBJ1-6; a weak D match, TRBD1 (6 bases). Deletions cut 5 bases from V and 7 bases from J, with 24 bases between. The V gene's germline CDR1 is MNHEY and CDR2 SMNVEV (reference sequence). This CDR3 is built from 18 residues. In DNA form, the CDR3 reads TGTGCCAGCAGTCCCCCCAGAGGGGCGGGGGCCGGGAATTCACCCCTCCACTTT. Encoded protein: CASSPPRGAGAGNSPLHF.

V gene TRBV30 combines with J gene TRBJ2-1, with 7 bases fitting TRBD1. The CDR3 has 14 residues. Germline V lookup: CDR1 GTSNPN, CDR2 SVGIG (reference sequence). Trimming at V came to 3 bases and at J to 3 bases, leaving 5 bases not matched to a gene. The DNA for the CDR3 is TGTGCCTGGAGACCAGGGGGATTCTACAATGAGCAGTTCTTC. Translation gives CAWRPGGFYNEQFF.

The rearrangement links TRBV7-9 to TRBJ1-1, with unresolved D. Germline V gene data show CDR1 as SEHNR and CDR2 as FQNEAQ (reference sequence). Trimming shortened V by 2 bases and J by 1 base, and 5 bases separated the two germline ends. The CDR3 is made up of 13 amino acids. CDR3: CASSLPSNTEAFF. CDR3 nucleotides: TGTGCCAGCAGCTTACCATCGAACACTGAAGCTTTCTTT.

The chain uses TRBV25-1 and TRBJ2-1; D unclear. The CDR3 loop spans 14 amino acids. V shed 1 base and J shed 0 bases, with 4 bases lying between them. Germline V CDR1 and CDR2: MGHDK, SYGVNS. CDR3 sequence reads: CASSELGSYNEQFF. As DNA, the CDR3 is TGTGCCAGCAGTGAATTAGGCTCCTACAATGAGCAGTTCTTC.

This rearrangement joins TRBV24-1 to TRBJ2-5, with 8 nucleotides matching TRBD1. Germline V gene lookup returns CDR1 KGHDR and CDR2 SFDVKD. V shed 7 bases and J 5 bases; nucleotides not matched to a gene: 11. The CDR3 length is 15 residues. CDR3 residues: CATSNARGRGETQYF. CDR3 DNA: TGTGCCACCAGCAACGCCAGGGGGCGCGGGGAGACCCAGTACTTC.

The CDR3 DNA reads as TGTGCCAGCAGGCCAACCGGGACCCTCTATGGCTACACCTTC. Protein sequence: CASRPTGTLYGYTF. The rearrangement links TRBV7-9 to TRBJ1-2; D possibly corresponds to TRBD1 (5 bases). Germline loops: CDR1 SEHNR, CDR2 FQNEAQ (reference sequence). The V end lost 6 bases, the J end lost 4 bases, and 15 bases lay between the germline ends. The CDR3 loop spans 14 amino acids.

V is TRBV9 and J is TRBJ1-1; 10 bases line up with TRBD1. Trimming cost V 3 bases and J 1 base; bases outside gene matches: 9. The germline gives CDR1 SGDLS, CDR2 YYNGEE. The CDR3 covers 17 residues. CDR3 sequence reads: CASSGQGALDGNTEAFF. DNA for the CDR3: TGTGCCAGCAGCGGACAGGGGGCTCTCGACGGGAACACTGAAGCTTTCTTT.

This chain links TRBV19 with TRBJ2-5; TRBD2 matches at 8 bases. The trim removed 5 bases at V and 4 bases at J, leaving 9 bases unmatched. The germline V gene encodes CDR1 LNHDA and CDR2 SQIVND (reference sequence). The CDR3 is made up of 15 amino acids. The CDR3 sequence: CASSVRDGGAETQYF. The CDR3 DNA follows: TGTGCCAGTAGTGTCCGTGACGGGGGGGCAGAGACCCAGTACTTC.

The rearrangement links TRBV5-6 to TRBJ1-5; D perhaps matches TRBD1 (5 bases). The CDR3 runs to 16 residues. Germline V gene data show CDR1 as SGHDT and CDR2 as YYEEEE. Trimming took 1 base from V and 5 from J, leaving 16 bases between them. The CDR3 here is CASSLRGGSRDQPQHF. CDR3 DNA: TGTGCCAGCAGCTTGCGGGGGGGTAGTCGGGATCAGCCCCAGCATTTT.

The gene calls are TRBV28 and TRBJ1-6; unclear D gene. From germline, CDR1 is MDHEN and CDR2 SYDVKM. The CDR3 contains 12 residues. V dropped 7 bases and J dropped 8 bases, with 9 bases sitting between them. In DNA, the CDR3 is TGTGCCAGCAATAGGCGGGATTCACCCCTCCACTTT. Amino acids: CASNRRDSPLHF.